A selection of T cell receptor beta chains follows, all from one sample in a study of blood T cell repertoires in COVID-19. Produced via immunoSEQ multiplex PCR; TCRdb's table is partial and in-frame only. Among about 240,000 clones listed, approximately 86% were seen once. Input material: PBMCs or T cells enriched from blood (not recorded which). All receptors derive from a woman aged 40-49 years with acute COVID-19. Both conserved end residues are part of each CDR3. D genes are given only for firm matches. Expanded clones are given a class, and other clones once, few, many or no size at all.

TRBJ2-1	-	TRBV28	-	CASSLRSSYNEQFF	TGTGCCAGCAGTTTGCGAAGCTCCTACAATGAGCAGTTCTTC
TRBJ1-1	-	TRBV27	TRBD1	CASSEDRGTEAFF	TGTGCCAGCAGCGAAGACAGGGGCACTGAAGCTTTCTTT
TRBJ1-6	-	TRBV7-8	-	CASSLVGAGAESPLHF	TGTGCCAGCAGCTTAGTAGGCGCAGGGGCAGAGTCACCCCTCCACTTT
TRBJ1-4	few	TRBV11-2	-	CASSLDPGSSEKLFF	TGTGCCAGCAGCTTAGATCCGGGGAGTTCTGAAAAACTGTTTTTT
TRBJ1-4	-	TRBV11-3	-	CASSLYGEATNEKLFF	TGTGCCAGCAGCTTATATGGAGAGGCGACTAATGAAAAACTGTTTTTT
TRBJ2-1	-	TRBV7-9	-	CASSALFRWADYNEQFF	TGTGCCAGCAGCGCCCTCTTCAGGTGGGCTGACTACAATGAGCAGTTCTTC
TRBJ2-7	-	TRBV7-6	TRBD2	CASSLGVAGNSYEQYF	TGTGCCAGCAGCTTAGGTGTAGCGGGAAACTCCTACGAGCAGTACTTC
TRBJ2-5	-	TRBV14	TRBD1	CASSQVRDRAVETQYF	TGTGCCAGCAGCCAAGTGAGGGACAGGGCTGTAGAGACCCAGTACTTC
TRBJ2-1	-	TRBV6-1	TRBD1	CASSETGGSYNEQFF	TGTGCCAGCAGTGAGACAGGGGGGTCCTACAATGAGCAGTTCTTC
TRBJ2-1	-	TRBV19	-	CASSVGAGEQFF	TGTGCCAGTAGTGTAGGGGCAGGTGAGCAGTTCTTC
TRBJ1-1	-	TRBV2	TRBD1	CASSETIGTGNTEAFF	TGTGCCAGCAGTGAAACTATAGGGACAGGGAACACTGAAGCTTTCTTT
TRBJ2-2	-	TRBV4-2	-	CASSQVAGELFF	TGTGCCAGCAGCCAAGTAGCCGGGGAGCTGTTTTTT
TRBJ1-4	-	TRBV27	-	CASSSLNPGRRVTNEKLFF	TGTGCCAGCAGTTCCCTAAACCCCGGACGCAGGGTCACTAATGAAAAACTGTTTTTT
TRBJ1-1	-	TRBV7-8	TRBD1	CASSLEGQGVNTEAFF	TGTGCCAGCAGCTTGGAGGGACAGGGTGTGAACACTGAAGCTTTCTTT
TRBJ2-4	-	TRBV5-1	-	CASSLGTPKNIQYF	TGCGCCAGCAGCTTAGGGACTCCCAAAAACATTCAGTACTTC
TRBJ2-7	-	TRBV7-3	TRBD1	CASSLFDRGLGEQYF	TGTGCCAGCAGCTTATTCGACAGGGGCCTGGGAGAGCAGTACTTC
TRBJ2-5	-	TRBV27	-	CATQDPTSRDQETQYF	TGTGCCACCCAAGACCCGACAAGCAGAGACCAAGAGACCCAGTACTTC
TRBJ1-4	once	TRBV12-3/TRBV12-4	-	CASSSLAGEKLFF	TGTGCCAGCAGTTCCCTGGCGGGGGAAAAACTGTTTTTT
TRBJ2-7	-	TRBV13	-	CASSFSSGTKAYEQYF	TGTGCCAGCAGCTTTTCTTCGGGGACAAAAGCCTACGAGCAGTACTTC
TRBJ1-5	few	TRBV18	TRBD1	CASSGTGGDQPQHF	TGTGCCAGCTCAGGGACAGGGGGTGATCAGCCCCAGCATTTT
TRBJ2-2	-	TRBV25-1	TRBD2	CASSALPGLGDTGELFF	TGTGCCAGCAGTGCCCTGCCGGGACTAGGTGACACCGGGGAGCTGTTTTTT
TRBJ2-2	-	TRBV21-1	-	CASSKAPSGTGELFF	TGTGCCAGCAGCAAAGCCCCCTCGGGGACCGGGGAGCTGTTTTTT
TRBJ2-3	-	TRBV2	TRBD1	CASSGQGPDTQYF	TGTGCCAGCAGCGGACAGGGCCCAGATACGCAGTATTTT
TRBJ2-3	-	TRBV5-4	TRBD2	CASSPGPREADTQYF	TGTGCCAGCAGCCCGGGACCCCGGGAGGCAGATACGCAGTATTTT
TRBJ2-7	once	TRBV11-3	TRBD2	CASSLASGKSSYEQYF	TGTGCCAGCAGCTTAGCTAGCGGGAAGAGCTCCTACGAGCAGTACTTC
TRBJ2-1	-	TRBV19	TRBD1	CASKGTGGRNEQFF	TGTGCCAGTAAAGGGACAGGGGGTAGGAATGAGCAGTTCTTC
TRBJ1-4	-	TRBV9	-	CASSGGLGAGEKLFF	TGTGCCAGCAGCGGAGGTTTGGGGGCAGGTGAAAAACTGTTTTTT
TRBJ2-7	few	TRBV11-3	-	CASSLEFDGGNPYEQYF	TGTGCCAGCAGCTTAGAATTCGATGGGGGGAACCCATACGAGCAGTACTTC
TRBJ2-7	-	TRBV19	-	CASSIDWTGYEQYF	TGTGCCAGTAGTATAGATTGGACGGGATACGAGCAGTACTTC
TRBJ2-7	-	TRBV18	-	CASSRGLPYEQYF	TGTGCCAGCTCACGAGGACTGCCCTACGAGCAGTACTTC
TRBJ2-1	few	TRBV29-1	TRBD1	CSVDPTGTNEQFF	TGCAGCGTTGACCCGACAGGGACGAATGAGCAGTTCTTC
TRBJ2-5	-	TRBV19	-	CASSMGLGGGETQYF	TGTGCCAGTAGTATGGGCCTGGGGGGTGGGGAGACCCAGTACTTC
TRBJ2-3	-	TRBV2	-	CASREQGVVDTQYF	TGTGCCAGCAGAGAACAGGGTGTAGTAGATACGCAGTATTTT
TRBJ2-5	-	TRBV19	TRBD2	CASSIEWASGQETQYF	TGTGCCAGTAGTATAGAATGGGCTAGCGGCCAAGAGACCCAGTACTTC
TRBJ2-1	-	TRBV30	TRBD1	CAWRGGTGAYNEQFF	TGTGCCTGGAGAGGTGGGACAGGGGCATACAATGAGCAGTTCTTC
TRBJ2-7	-	TRBV7-8	-	CASSVSRLDEQYF	TGTGCCAGCAGCGTAAGTCGACTTGACGAGCAGTACTTC
TRBJ2-5	-	TRBV30	TRBD1	CAWLTGGARQETQYF	TGTGCCTGGTTAACAGGGGGCGCGAGGCAAGAGACCCAGTACTTC
TRBJ1-5	once	TRBV27	TRBD1	CASGTGDQPQHF	TGTGCCAGCGGGACAGGGGATCAGCCCCAGCATTTT
TRBJ1-2	-	TRBV7-9	TRBD1	CASSLGRGPTKNYGYTF	TGTGCCAGCAGCTTAGGCAGGGGGCCCACAAAGAACTATGGCTACACCTTC
TRBJ1-4	-	TRBV19	TRBD1	CASSRDRGVEKLFF	TGTGCCAGTAGCCGGGACAGGGGTGTTGAAAAACTGTTTTTT
TRBJ1-2	-	TRBV11-2	-	CASSYRNYGYTF	TGTGCCAGCAGCTATAGAAACTATGGCTACACCTTC
TRBJ2-1	-	TRBV5-1	TRBD2	CASSPRGSGRSNEQFF	TGCGCCAGCAGCCCCCGAGGAAGCGGGAGATCGAATGAGCAGTTCTTC
TRBJ1-2	-	TRBV21-1	-	CASSNHRDLYGYTF	TGTGCCAGCAGCAACCACAGGGACCTCTATGGCTACACCTTC
TRBJ2-1	-	TRBV25-1	TRBD2	CASSGGLAGANNEQFF	TGTGCCAGCAGTGGTGGATTAGCGGGCGCAAACAATGAGCAGTTCTTC
TRBJ2-3	-	TRBV7-8	-	CASSLVRGQYF	TGTGCCAGCAGCTTAGTTCGCGGGCAGTATTTT
TRBJ2-2	once	TRBV11-2	TRBD2	CASSLDLAAYTGELFF	TGTGCCAGCAGCTTAGACCTAGCGGCCTACACCGGGGAGCTGTTTTTT
TRBJ2-7	once	TRBV7-8	TRBD1	CASKTGTGIYEQYF	TGTGCCAGCAAAACCGGGACAGGGATCTACGAGCAGTACTTC
TRBJ1-2	few	TRBV29-1	TRBD1	CSVGGTGFSYTF	TGCAGCGTGGGGGGGACAGGGTTTAGCTACACCTTC
TRBJ1-4	-	TRBV2	-	CASTGGGAEANEKLFF	TGTGCCAGCACCGGAGGAGGGGCGGAAGCTAATGAAAAACTGTTTTTT
TRBJ1-5	-	TRBV18	-	CASSPPPGSNQPQHF	TGTGCCAGCTCACCACCCCCAGGGAGCAATCAGCCCCAGCATTTT
TRBJ1-5	-	TRBV15	-	CATSSSGYSNQPQHF	TGTGCCACCAGCAGTTCAGGGTATAGCAATCAGCCCCAGCATTTT
TRBJ1-4	-	TRBV5-4	TRBD1	CASSRDRGATNEKLFF	TGTGCCAGCAGCCGTGACAGGGGAGCAACTAATGAAAAACTGTTTTTT
TRBJ1-1	-	TRBV5-5	-	CASSLYNKNTEAFF	TGTGCCAGCAGCTTGTATAATAAGAACACTGAAGCTTTCTTT
TRBJ1-1	-	TRBV4-1	-	CASSPVFQNTEAFF	TGCGCCAGCAGTCCAGTGTTCCAAAACACTGAAGCTTTCTTT
TRBJ2-1	few	TRBV2	TRBD2	CASSEELAGISYNEQFF	TGTGCCAGCAGTGAAGAACTAGCGGGAATCTCCTACAATGAGCAGTTCTTC